These T cell receptor beta chains were read from a single sample in a study of cytomegalovirus exposure and HLA in healthy donors. Assay: immunoSEQ multiplex PCR; the TCRdb copy retains only in-frame clones and omits some. This table holds about 160,000 clones, 60% to 80% found once. Sequences were obtained from PBMCs. All receptors come from a male donor in good health and CMV-seronegative. The CDR3 runs from the conserved cysteine through the conserved F or W. Fields, in order: V gene, D gene, clone size, J gene, CDR3 protein, CDR3 DNA. The D gene is left open where the match is weak. Where a row states a size, it is once, few, many or the class of an expanded clone; other rows omit it.

V gene: TRBV28
D gene: .
clone size: .
J gene: TRBJ2-6
CDR3 protein: CASMSQGRGANVLTF
CDR3 DNA: TGTGCCAGTATGTCCCAGGGGCGCGGGGCCAACGTCCTGACTTTC

V gene: TRBV28
D gene: .
clone size: .
J gene: TRBJ2-7
CDR3 protein: CASRKTGYEQYF
CDR3 DNA: TGTGCCAGCAGAAAAACTGGCTACGAGCAGTACTTC

V gene: TRBV9
D gene: TRBD1
clone size: .
J gene: TRBJ1-5
CDR3 protein: CASSAGGDNQPQHF
CDR3 DNA: TGTGCCAGCAGCGCAGGGGGCGACAATCAGCCCCAGCATTTT

V gene: TRBV28
D gene: .
clone size: .
J gene: TRBJ2-7
CDR3 protein: CASSLEGGAYEQYF
CDR3 DNA: TGTGCCAGCAGTCTCGAGGGGGGGGCCTACGAGCAGTACTTC

V gene: TRBV10-3
D gene: TRBD1
clone size: .
J gene: TRBJ2-7
CDR3 protein: CAIRGSGGENEQYF
CDR3 DNA: TGTGCCATCAGGGGCTCAGGGGGCGAGAACGAGCAGTACTTC

V gene: TRBV4-1
D gene: .
clone size: .
J gene: TRBJ2-5
CDR3 protein: CASSQVVTSQETQYF
CDR3 DNA: TGCGCCAGCAGCCAAGTGGTGACAAGTCAAGAGACCCAGTACTTC

V gene: TRBV7-2
D gene: .
clone size: .
J gene: TRBJ2-2
CDR3 protein: CASSLQRGKTGELFF
CDR3 DNA: TGTGCCAGCAGCTTACAGAGAGGGAAAACCGGGGAGCTGTTTTTT

V gene: TRBV11-2
D gene: TRBD1
clone size: .
J gene: TRBJ2-2
CDR3 protein: CASRRPGTGITGELFF
CDR3 DNA: TGTGCCAGCAGACGTCCGGGGACAGGGATTACCGGGGAGCTGTTTTTT

V gene: TRBV6-5
D gene: .
clone size: .
J gene: TRBJ1-5
CDR3 protein: CASRPDRGDNQPQHF
CDR3 DNA: TGTGCCAGCAGACCGGACAGAGGGGACAATCAGCCCCAGCATTTT

V gene: TRBV19
D gene: TRBD1
clone size: few
J gene: TRBJ2-7
CDR3 protein: CASTPGTGLHEQYF
CDR3 DNA: TGTGCCAGTACCCCCGGGACAGGCCTCCACGAGCAGTACTTC

V gene: TRBV2
D gene: .
clone size: .
J gene: TRBJ2-6
CDR3 protein: CASSPRQGALTFGANVLTF
CDR3 DNA: .

V gene: TRBV5-6
D gene: TRBD1
clone size: .
J gene: TRBJ2-6
CDR3 protein: CASSLQGALGANVLTF
CDR3 DNA: TGTGCCAGCAGTCTACAGGGGGCGCTAGGGGCCAACGTCCTGACTTTC

V gene: TRBV4-3
D gene: TRBD1
clone size: few
J gene: TRBJ1-1
CDR3 protein: CASSHRTGWTEAFF
CDR3 DNA: TGCGCCAGCAGCCACCGGACAGGGTGGACTGAAGCTTTCTTT

V gene: TRBV6-1
D gene: TRBD2
clone size: .
J gene: TRBJ2-5
CDR3 protein: CASSVSLAGDQETQYF
CDR3 DNA: TGTGCCAGCAGTGTCTCCTTAGCGGGGGACCAAGAGACCCAGTACTTC

V gene: TRBV6-1
D gene: .
clone size: few
J gene: TRBJ1-2
CDR3 protein: CASSPESRGGYTF
CDR3 DNA: TGTGCCAGCAGTCCCGAGTCCCGGGGTGGCTACACCTTC

V gene: TRBV6-5
D gene: .
clone size: .
J gene: TRBJ2-7
CDR3 protein: CASSYSGLGSYEQYF
CDR3 DNA: TGTGCCAGCAGTTATTCAGGGCTTGGCTCCTACGAGCAGTACTTC

V gene: TRBV5-1
D gene: .
clone size: .
J gene: TRBJ1-1
CDR3 protein: CASSLTVNTEAFF
CDR3 DNA: TGCGCCAGCAGCCTTACAGTGAACACTGAAGCTTTCTTT

V gene: TRBV27
D gene: .
clone size: .
J gene: TRBJ2-1
CDR3 protein: CASWSDWEQFF
CDR3 DNA: TGTGCCAGCTGGAGCGATTGGGAGCAGTTCTTC

V gene: TRBV5-8
D gene: .
clone size: .
J gene: TRBJ1-6
CDR3 protein: CASSLGNFYNSPLHF
CDR3 DNA: TGTGCCAGCAGCTTGGGCAACTTCTATAATTCACCCCTCCACTTT

V gene: TRBV7-2
D gene: .
clone size: .
J gene: TRBJ2-3
CDR3 protein: CASSLEGHITDTQYF
CDR3 DNA: TGTGCCAGCAGCTTAGAGGGACACATTACAGATACGCAGTATTTT

V gene: TRBV18
D gene: .
clone size: .
J gene: TRBJ2-2
CDR3 protein: CASSPGVGVAGELFF
CDR3 DNA: TGTGCCAGCTCACCAGGGGTCGGGGTCGCCGGGGAGCTGTTTTTT

V gene: TRBV14
D gene: TRBD2
clone size: .
J gene: TRBJ2-2
CDR3 protein: CASSYASGNTGELFF
CDR3 DNA: TGTGCCAGCAGCTACGCTAGCGGGAACACCGGGGAGCTGTTTTTT

V gene: TRBV29-1
D gene: .
clone size: .
J gene: TRBJ2-7
CDR3 protein: CSVGAGSYEQYF
CDR3 DNA: TGCAGCGTTGGGGCGGGTTCCTACGAGCAGTACTTC

V gene: TRBV29-1
D gene: .
clone size: .
J gene: TRBJ2-3
CDR3 protein: CSVDARGGSDTQYF
CDR3 DNA: TGCAGCGTTGACGCCAGAGGAGGTTCAGATACGCAGTATTTT

V gene: TRBV11-3
D gene: TRBD1
clone size: .
J gene: TRBJ1-2
CDR3 protein: CASSLQGVEYGYTF
CDR3 DNA: TGTGCCAGCAGCTTACAGGGGGTTGAGTACGGCTACACCTTC

V gene: TRBV4-3
D gene: .
clone size: .
J gene: TRBJ2-3
CDR3 protein: CASSQGSGSTDTQYF
CDR3 DNA: TGCGCCAGCAGCCAAGGCAGCGGAAGCACAGATACGCAGTATTTT

V gene: TRBV7-8
D gene: .
clone size: .
J gene: TRBJ2-3
CDR3 protein: CASGTGGTDTQYF
CDR3 DNA: TGTGCCAGCGGGACGGGGGGCACAGATACGCAGTATTTT

V gene: TRBV4-3
D gene: .
clone size: .
J gene: TRBJ1-2
CDR3 protein: CASSQDFHSSGYTF
CDR3 DNA: TGCGCCAGCAGCCAAGATTTCCACTCAAGCGGCTACACCTTC

V gene: TRBV7-9
D gene: TRBD1
clone size: .
J gene: TRBJ2-7
CDR3 protein: CASSRTGNEQYF
CDR3 DNA: TGTGCCAGCAGCAGGACAGGGAACGAGCAGTACTTC

V gene: TRBV27
D gene: TRBD2
clone size: .
J gene: TRBJ2-5
CDR3 protein: CASSYSSGGETQYF
CDR3 DNA: TGTGCCAGCAGTTATTCTAGCGGAGGGGAGACCCAGTACTTC

V gene: TRBV7-2
D gene: .
clone size: .
J gene: TRBJ1-6
CDR3 protein: CASSPRQSRANSPLHF
CDR3 DNA: TGTGCCAGCAGCCCCCGACAGAGCAGGGCGAATTCACCCCTCCACTTT

V gene: TRBV28
D gene: TRBD1
clone size: few
J gene: TRBJ1-1
CDR3 protein: CASSPRAGGNTEAFF
CDR3 DNA: TGTGCCAGCAGTCCCCGGGCAGGGGGGAACACTGAAGCTTTCTTT

V gene: TRBV11-2
D gene: TRBD1
clone size: .
J gene: TRBJ1-5
CDR3 protein: CASSFDRGNQPQHF
CDR3 DNA: TGTGCCAGCAGCTTCGACAGGGGAAATCAGCCCCAGCATTTT

V gene: TRBV9
D gene: .
clone size: .
J gene: TRBJ2-7
CDR3 protein: CASSCTGTFTCF
CDR3 DNA: TGTGCCAGCAGCTGTACCGGGACTTTCACTTGCTTC

V gene: TRBV30
D gene: TRBD2
clone size: .
J gene: TRBJ2-2
CDR3 protein: CAWSLAGEAGELFF
CDR3 DNA: TGTGCCTGGAGCCTAGCGGGAGAGGCCGGGGAGCTGTTTTTT

V gene: TRBV7-2
D gene: .
clone size: .
J gene: TRBJ1-1
CDR3 protein: CASSLSQGSNTEAFF
CDR3 DNA: TGTGCCAGCAGCTTGTCTCAGGGCTCGAACACTGAAGCTTTCTTT

V gene: TRBV4-1
D gene: TRBD2
clone size: .
J gene: TRBJ2-5
CDR3 protein: CASSQEAAGVEEETQYF
CDR3 DNA: TGCGCCAGCAGCCAAGAAGCGGCGGGAGTTGAGGAAGAGACCCAGTACTTC

V gene: TRBV18
D gene: .
clone size: .
J gene: TRBJ1-1
CDR3 protein: CASSPRGQQFNTEAFF
CDR3 DNA: TGTGCCAGCTCACCACGCGGCCAGCAGTTTAACACTGAAGCTTTCTTT

V gene: TRBV5-1
D gene: .
clone size: .
J gene: TRBJ1-2
CDR3 protein: CASSLGLTRDGYTF
CDR3 DNA: TGCGCCAGCAGCTTGGGACTGACTAGGGATGGCTACACCTTC

V gene: TRBV5-1
D gene: TRBD2
clone size: .
J gene: TRBJ2-1
CDR3 protein: CASSPSGLEDEQFF
CDR3 DNA: TGCGCCAGCAGCCCTAGCGGACTAGAGGATGAGCAGTTCTTC

V gene: TRBV5-1
D gene: .
clone size: once
J gene: TRBJ1-4
CDR3 protein: CASSLFGELNEKLFF
CDR3 DNA: TGCGCCAGCAGCTTGTTCGGGGAACTTAATGAAAAACTGTTTTTT

V gene: TRBV9
D gene: .
clone size: .
J gene: TRBJ1-1
CDR3 protein: CASSVSPKMMNTEAFF
CDR3 DNA: TGTGCCAGCAGCGTAAGCCCCAAGATGATGAACACTGAAGCTTTCTTT

V gene: TRBV15
D gene: .
clone size: once
J gene: TRBJ2-7
CDR3 protein: CATSRPVRGSYEQYF
CDR3 DNA: TGTGCCACCAGCAGGCCTGTCAGGGGCTCCTACGAGCAGTACTTC

V gene: TRBV29-1
D gene: .
clone size: .
J gene: TRBJ2-1
CDR3 protein: CSVDGYSEQFF
CDR3 DNA: TGCAGCGTTGATGGTTACAGTGAGCAGTTCTTC

V gene: TRBV9
D gene: .
clone size: .
J gene: TRBJ2-7
CDR3 protein: CASSVAGASYEQYF
CDR3 DNA: TGTGCCAGCAGCGTAGCAGGGGCCTCCTACGAGCAGTACTTC

V gene: TRBV7-2
D gene: TRBD2
clone size: .
J gene: TRBJ2-7
CDR3 protein: CASSPRLAGYEQYF
CDR3 DNA: TGTGCCAGCAGCCCCCGACTAGCCGGCTACGAGCAGTACTTC

V gene: TRBV2
D gene: .
clone size: .
J gene: TRBJ2-3
CDR3 protein: CASGWRLSDTQYF
CDR3 DNA: TGTGCCAGTGGCTGGAGACTTTCAGATACGCAGTATTTT

V gene: TRBV19
D gene: .
clone size: .
J gene: TRBJ1-5
CDR3 protein: CASRTGSTSGQPQHF
CDR3 DNA: TGTGCCAGTAGAACGGGATCGACATCGGGTCAGCCCCAGCATTTT